The present T cell receptor beta chain was sequenced within a study of cytomegalovirus exposure and HLA in healthy donors. Whole-study results and caveats: Specific recognition of CMV antigens was confirmed in vitro for a few chains (all CMV-associated). Altogether, about 160 TCR beta chains were recorded as cytomegalovirus-associated. Published work reported that the classifier diagnosed cytomegalovirus status with high specificity and sensitivity.

The assay was immunoSEQ multiplex PCR, and TCRdb's table has in-frame clones only and misses some. The sample consists of about 240,000 clones, around 86% of them appearing once. As to this clone: Its specificity is not known.

The sequencing input was PBMCs. The clonotype originates from a woman aged 25-40 years in good health and CMV-seropositive.

CDR3 sequence reads: CASSPAGTTNEKLFF. Here the CDR3 DNA reads TGCGCCAGCAGCCCAGCCGGGACAACTAATGAAAAACTGTTTTTT. The chain employs TRBV5-1 and TRBJ1-4, with no clear D. V gave up 4 bases and J gave up 0 bases, with 10 bases separating them. This CDR3 comprises 15 residues. CDR1 and CDR2 (germline): SGHRS, YFSETQ.